These T cell receptor beta chains were read from a single sample in a study of blood T cell repertoires in COVID-19. The protocol was immunoSEQ multiplex PCR, while the TCRdb copy is restricted to in-frame clones and leaves out a portion. The sample gives some 200,000 clones, roughly 86% of which show up once; 5.5% to 8.5% is in the top ten. The sample taken for sequencing was peripheral blood. Source of these receptors: an elderly woman in a cohort sampled during active or convalescent COVID-19. Both conserved end residues are part of each CDR3. D genes are given only for firm matches. The size entry is marked missing in some rows and otherwise reads once, few, many or a size class.

>TRBJ1-1|TRBV5-1|once|.
CASQQEMNTEAFF
TGCGCCAGCCAACAGGAGATGAACACTGAAGCTTTCTTT
>TRBJ1-1|TRBV5-1|.|.
CASSLVGGPTEAFF
TGCGCCAGCAGCTTGGTGGGGGGACCGACTGAAGCTTTCTTT
>TRBJ2-7|TRBV27|.|TRBD1
CASWSAGGTYEQYF
TGTGCCAGCTGGTCAGCAGGGGGAACCTACGAGCAGTACTTC
>TRBJ1-5|TRBV19|.|.
CASSRTRSRGDQPQHF
TGTGCCAGTAGTAGGACGAGGAGCCGGGGGGACCAGCCCCAGCATTTT
>TRBJ2-3|TRBV5-6|.|.
CASSPRGGLLTDTQYF
TGTGCCAGCAGCCCAAGGGGGGGGCTACTCACAGATACGCAGTATTTT
>TRBJ1-5|TRBV5-1|.|.
CASSLDQGRQPQHF
TGCGCCAGCAGCTTGGACCAGGGGCGTCAGCCCCAGCATTTT
>TRBJ1-3|TRBV4-3|.|.
CASSHEGTRGTIYF
TGCGCCAGCAGCCACGAGGGAACCCGAGGCACCATATATTTT
>TRBJ2-5|TRBV11-2|.|.
CASSLAGGLEGETQYF
TGTGCCAGCAGCTTAGCAGGGGGGCTCGAGGGGGAGACCCAGTACTTC
>TRBJ2-2|TRBV5-1|.|TRBD2
CASSSSGTSFSTGELFF
TGCGCCAGCAGCAGCTCCGGGACTAGCTTCTCTACCGGGGAGCTGTTTTTT
>TRBJ2-3|TRBV5-6|.|.
CASSLLLAQGTQYF
TGTGCCAGCAGCTTGTTACTAGCTCAGGGTACGCAGTATTTT
>TRBJ2-7|TRBV5-1|.|TRBD1
CASRSGTGENEQYF
TGCGCCAGCAGATCAGGGACAGGGGAGAACGAGCAGTACTTC
>TRBJ2-3|TRBV29-1|.|.
CSVVVGARTDTQYF
TGCAGCGTTGTAGTTGGGGCAAGGACAGATACGCAGTATTTT
>TRBJ1-6|TRBV30|few|.
CAWSPIGEGSPLHF
TGTGCCTGGAGTCCAATAGGGGAGGGGTCACCCCTCCACTTT
>TRBJ2-4|TRBV30|once|TRBD2
CAWSAGLEAIQYF
TGTGCCTGGAGTGCGGGACTAGAGGCCATTCAGTACTTC
>TRBJ2-2|TRBV5-4|.|TRBD1
CASSFVTGGVRTGELFF
TGTGCCAGCAGCTTTGTGACAGGGGGCGTTCGGACCGGGGAGCTGTTTTTT
>TRBJ2-2|TRBV10-2|.|.
CASSNTGELFF
TGCGCCAGCTCAAACACCGGGGAGCTGTTTTTT
>TRBJ2-1|TRBV4-1|.|TRBD2
CASSRGYAGGPVNEQFF
TGCGCCAGCAGCCGAGGATACGCGGGAGGGCCGGTCAATGAGCAGTTCTTC
>TRBJ1-2|TRBV18|few|.
CASSPGQSYGYTF
TGTGCCAGCTCACCAGGACAGTCCTATGGCTACACCTTC
>TRBJ2-1|TRBV5-4|.|.
CASSWKTRYNEQFF
TGTGCCAGCAGCTGGAAAACTAGATACAATGAGCAGTTCTTC
>TRBJ2-5|TRBV2|.|.
CASTNEGGQYMETQYF
TGTGCCAGCACCAATGAGGGGGGGCAATATATGGAGACCCAGTACTTC
>TRBJ1-5|TRBV19|.|.
CASRIGGSDQPQHF
TGTGCCAGTAGGATCGGGGGGTCGGACCAGCCCCAGCATTTT
>TRBJ1-5|TRBV18|.|TRBD1
CASSPAPGTVDQPQHF
TGTGCCAGCTCACCAGCACCCGGGACAGTCGATCAGCCCCAGCATTTT
>TRBJ1-2|TRBV12-3/TRBV12-4|.|.
CASSPTGYGYTF
TGTGCCAGCAGTCCTACGGGGTATGGCTACACCTTC
>TRBJ2-3|TRBV7-2|once|TRBD2
CASSSRARIAGGRTDTQYF
TGTGCCAGCAGCTCGAGAGCCCGAATAGCGGGGGGCCGCACAGATACGCAGTATTTT
>TRBJ2-3|TRBV2|.|.
CASSDWKAASTDTQYF
TGTGCCAGCAGTGATTGGAAAGCGGCTAGCACAGATACGCAGTATTTT
>TRBJ2-1|TRBV10-3|.|TRBD2
CAISESVVTSAWSYNEQFF
TGTGCCATCAGTGAGTCGGTTGTTACTAGCGCTTGGTCCTACAATGAGCAGTTCTTC
>TRBJ1-2|TRBV5-1|once|.
CASSLDGRGDYGYTF
TGCGCCAGCAGCTTGGACGGACGGGGGGACTATGGCTACACCTTC
>TRBJ2-3|TRBV6-4|.|.
CASSDRGIDTQYF
TGTGCCAGCAGTGACAGGGGTATAGATACGCAGTATTTT
>TRBJ1-1|TRBV19|.|.
CASSIGRGWVNTEAFF
TGTGCCAGTAGTATAGGTAGGGGTTGGGTGAACACTGAAGCTTTCTTT
>TRBJ1-6|TRBV9|.|TRBD1
CASSPRDRGNSPLHF
TGTGCCAGCAGCCCCCGGGACAGGGGAAATTCACCCCTCCACTTT
>TRBJ1-5|TRBV18|.|.
CASSLQGSEYSNQPQHF
TGTGCCAGCTCCCTGCAGGGATCCGAATATAGCAATCAGCCCCAGCATTTT
>TRBJ2-7|TRBV2|.|.
CASRNTATYEQYF
TGTGCCAGCAGAAATACAGCAACCTACGAGCAGTACTTC
>TRBJ1-6|TRBV6-5|.|.
CASSYSSKGSPLHF
TGTGCCAGCAGTTACTCGAGTAAGGGGTCACCCCTCCACTTT
>TRBJ2-2|TRBV5-1|.|.
CASSLGHSSTGELFF
TGCGCCAGCAGCTTGGGCCATTCCAGCACCGGGGAGCTGTTTTTT
>TRBJ2-1|TRBV12-3/TRBV12-4|.|TRBD1
CASNLDRDVVF
TGTGCCAGCAACCTCGACAGGGATGTGGTCTTC
>TRBJ1-1|TRBV19|.|TRBD1
CASSILFARQGIVNTEAFF
TGTGCCAGTAGTATACTCTTTGCCAGACAGGGGATCGTTAACACTGAAGCTTTCTTT
>TRBJ2-3|TRBV18|.|.
CASSQVRNTDTQYF
TGTGCCAGCTCACAAGTCAGGAACACAGATACGCAGTATTTT
>TRBJ2-1|TRBV5-1|.|TRBD2
CASSDSSGDYNEQFF
TGCGCCAGCAGCGATTCTAGCGGAGACTACAATGAGCAGTTCTTC
>TRBJ1-1|TRBV6-5|.|.
CASSYGGLGTEAFF
TGTGCCAGCAGTTACGGGGGGTTGGGCACTGAAGCTTTCTTT